The present TCR beta chain was sequenced within a study of T cell repertoires in cytomegalovirus infection. Background on the study: TCR beta signatures that were public indicated CMV infection and matching HLA type.

TCRdb analysed the reads with MiXCR anew, one entry per CDR3 protein. The table lists more than 650,000 distinct CDR3 sequences, under 40% of them singletons, with more than 2.5% in the top ten. Of note for this clonotype: Its antigen is not known.

Findings and limits, study-wide: People with CMV and the relevant HLA were identified by cumulative public TCR beta family frequency. What dominated the ex vivo response were HLA-C-restricted CMV-specific TCR beta clonotypes.

This clonotype originated in a human donor in good health (CMV status not recorded). Some clones in this sample may be carry-over from other donors' samples. Sequencing was performed on PBMCs.

CDR3 sequence reads: CASSLLASEQYF. The CDR3, as DNA: TGTGCCAGCAGTTTACTCGCGAGTGAGCAGTACTTC. The V gene is TRBV28, the J gene TRBJ2-7; D unresolved. With 2 bases removed from V and 7 bases from J, the gap between germline ends came to 9 bases. The V gene's germline CDR1 is MDHEN and CDR2 SYDVKM. The CDR3 is made up of 12 amino acids.